The source of this TCR beta chain is a study of blood T cells in healthy people across ages. Study outcomes and limitations: The CMV status of each donor remained undetermined, and this could have confounded shifts in expanded clonotypes. Bulk PBMC profiling left naive and antigen-experienced comparisons inconclusive.

CDR1 ENHRY and CDR2 SYGVKD come from the germline V gene. The CDR3 runs 14 residues. Trimming cost V 2 bases and J 1 base, with 5 bases left between them. Note on this clonotype: Its target is not known.

For the second PCR, which ran for about 7 to 12 cycles, a sample-barcoded 5' primer and a J-beta primer mix were used. Via MiXCR, TCRdb re-called the 5' RACE reads, giving one row per CDR3 protein. In the table there are about 1,600,000 distinct CDR3 sequences, around two fifths of which are singletons. The sample comprised blood. This receptor was obtained from a young woman in good health. The chain links TRBV10-3 to TRBJ2-2, with D hard to call. The CDR3 loop is CAISEELNTGELFF. CDR3 DNA: TGTGCCATCAGTGAGGAGCTGAACACCGGGGAGCTGTTTTTT.